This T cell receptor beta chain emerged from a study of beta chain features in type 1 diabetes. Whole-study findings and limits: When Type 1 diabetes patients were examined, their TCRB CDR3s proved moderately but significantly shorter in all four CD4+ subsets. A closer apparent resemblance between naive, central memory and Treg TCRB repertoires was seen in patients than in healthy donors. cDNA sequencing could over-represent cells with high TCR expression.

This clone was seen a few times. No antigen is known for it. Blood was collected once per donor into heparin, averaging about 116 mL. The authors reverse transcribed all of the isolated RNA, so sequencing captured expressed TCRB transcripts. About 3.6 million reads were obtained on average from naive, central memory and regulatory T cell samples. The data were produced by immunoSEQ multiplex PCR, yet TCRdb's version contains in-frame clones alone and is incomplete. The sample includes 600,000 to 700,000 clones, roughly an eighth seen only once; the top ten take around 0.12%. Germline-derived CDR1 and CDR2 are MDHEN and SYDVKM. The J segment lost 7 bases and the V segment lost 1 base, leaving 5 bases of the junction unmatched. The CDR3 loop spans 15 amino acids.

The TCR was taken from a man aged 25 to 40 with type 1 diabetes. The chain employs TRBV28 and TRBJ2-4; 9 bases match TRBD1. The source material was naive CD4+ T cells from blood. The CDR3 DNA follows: TGTGCCAGCAGTTTATTGGGGACAGGGAATAACATTCAGTACTTC. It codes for CASSLLGTGNNIQYF.